This T cell receptor (beta chain) was retrieved from a study of response to subunit inactivated influenza vaccine. This CDR3 comprises 13 residues. Germline CDR1 SQVTM, CDR2 ANQGSEA. Trimming removed 3 bases at V and 4 bases at J, with 13 bases between. This clonotype was seen at least ten times. TCRdb ran MiXCR on the RT-PCR reads and lists one entry per CDR3 protein. The sample lists about 170,000 distinct CDR3 sequences, more than 10% occurring once. These same records also appear under a second study, on T cells expressing NK-cell markers. As that report states: UMI-tagged 5'RACE template switching yielded the TCR beta cDNA.

The rearrangement links TRBV29-1 to TRBJ2-7; possibly TRBD1 or TRBD2 for D (5 bases each). The starting material was CD8+ T cells sorted from PBMCs, obtained roughly 13 days after vaccination. The source is a man aged 45 to 65 who received an inactivated influenza vaccine. In nucleotides, the CDR3 is TGCAGCGTTGACCTGGGGCGCGGGTACGAGCAGTACTTC. The encoded protein is CSVDLGRGYEQYF.